This TCR beta chain stems from a study of blood T cell repertoires in COVID-19. At the level of the study: The United States, Italy and Spain provided the acute and convalescent COVID-19 samples. T cells, B-cell-depleted T cells, or PBMCs supplied cDNA or gDNA.

Per the original data handling: Amplifying reference gene primers gave estimates of nucleated cell counts. Clones were sequenced by immunoSEQ multiplex PCR, and TCRdb holds only the in-frame ones, with some missing. V, J and clone size are taken as reported in that table, and D and trimming were inferred from the DNA itself. The sample lists roughly 190,000 clones, more than 70% seen once, with 8.2% in the top ten. The CDR3 contains 13 residues. The V gene lost 1 base and the J gene lost 7 bases, with 7 bases spanning the gap. The germline gives CDR1 KGHDR, CDR2 SFDVKD. The gene calls are TRBV24-1 and TRBJ2-1; no clear D gene. Sequencing was done on a sample of peripheral blood. This TCR derives from a woman aged 55-70 years with acute or convalescent COVID-19. CDR3: CATSDFSQNEQFF. The DNA of the CDR3 is TGTGCCACCAGTGATTTCTCCCAGAATGAGCAGTTCTTC.